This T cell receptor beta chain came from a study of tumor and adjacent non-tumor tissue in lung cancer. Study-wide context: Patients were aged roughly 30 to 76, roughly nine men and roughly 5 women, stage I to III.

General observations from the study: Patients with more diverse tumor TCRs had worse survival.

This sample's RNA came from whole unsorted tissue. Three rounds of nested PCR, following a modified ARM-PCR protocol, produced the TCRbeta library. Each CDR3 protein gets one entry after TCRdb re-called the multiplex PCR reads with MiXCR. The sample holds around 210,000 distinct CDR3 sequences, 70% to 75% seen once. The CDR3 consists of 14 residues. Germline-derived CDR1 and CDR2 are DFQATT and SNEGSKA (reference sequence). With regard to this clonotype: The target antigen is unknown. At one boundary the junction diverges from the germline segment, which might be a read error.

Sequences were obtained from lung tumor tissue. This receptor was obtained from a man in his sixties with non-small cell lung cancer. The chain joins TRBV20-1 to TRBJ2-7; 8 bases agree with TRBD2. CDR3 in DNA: TGCAGTGCTCCCCGTAGCGGGAACTCCTACGGGCAGTACTTC. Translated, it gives CSAPRSGNSYGQYF.